Each of the 23 T cell receptor beta chains below was sequenced from the same sample in a study of OX40 agonist ivuxolimab in advanced cancers. Some clones are missing from TCRdb's copy, which holds only in-frame ones; the method was immunoSEQ multiplex PCR. This sample has roughly 70,000 clones, with about 86% found just once. Material: CD4+ or CD8+ T cells sorted from blood, obtained in a trial of the OX40 agonist ivuxolimab. Source of these receptors: an adult with an advanced solid tumor such as melanoma, head and neck, liver or kidney cancer.

The rearrangement joins TRBV7-9 to TRBJ1-1; D is undetermined. With 6 bases removed from V and 1 base from J, the gap between germline ends came to 12 bases. The CDR3 length is 14 residues. CDR1 is SEHNR and CDR2 is FQNEAQ in the germline V gene (reference sequence). CDR3 loop: CASSSEYGNTEAFF. CDR3 coding DNA: TGTGCCAGCAGTTCAGAGTACGGGAACACTGAAGCTTTCTTT. Full variable domain (rest looked up from reference TRBV7-9 and TRBJ1-1): DTGVSQNPRHKITKRGQNVTFRCDPISEHNRLYWYRQTLGQGPEFLTYFQNEAQLEKSRLLSDRFSAERPKGSFSTLEIQRTEQGDSAMYLCASSSEYGNTEAFFGQGTRLTVV.

The chain recombines TRBV5-4 with TRBJ2-1; 10 bases map to TRBD2. Trimming took 4 bases from V and 0 from J; bases not matched to a gene: 4. CDR1 is SGHNT, CDR2 YYREEE, per germline (reference sequence). The length of the CDR3 is 16 residues. The DNA for the CDR3 is TGTGCCAGCAGCCCCGGGACTAGCGACTCCTACAATGAGCAGTTCTTC. It yields the protein CASSPGTSDSYNEQFF.

The rearrangement joins TRBV14 to TRBJ1-2; 7 bases line up with TRBD1. The germline V gene encodes CDR1 SGHDN and CDR2 FVKESK. V gave up 4 bases and J gave up 8 bases; unmatched junction bases: 7. There are 13 residues in the CDR3. CDR3 nucleotide sequence: TGTGCCAGCAGCCGGAACAGGGGCAGCGGCTACACCTTC. This encodes CASSRNRGSGYTF.

This clone was counted only a few times. The chain recombines TRBV4-1 with TRBJ1-5; TRBD1 matches 8 bases. In germline, CDR1 is MGHRA, CDR2 YSYEKL. V lost 0 bases, J lost 5 bases, and 3 bases stayed unmatched. This CDR3 is built from 15 residues. The chain's CDR3 is CASSQDRGRDQPQHF. The CDR3 nucleotides are TGCGCCAGCAGCCAAGACAGGGGGCGCGATCAGCCCCAGCATTTT.

This clone showed up just once. The chain has TRBV29-1 and TRBJ2-3; possibly TRBD2 for D (5 bases). CDR3 length: 14 amino acids. Germline V gene lookup returns CDR1 SQVTM and CDR2 ANQGSEA. The ends were cut back, 0 bases at V and 4 bases at J, with 11 bases in the middle. The CDR3 coding sequence is TGCAGCGTTGAAGACAGGCGGGCCCCAGATACGCAGTATTTT. It is translated as CSVEDRRAPDTQYF.

This chain connects TRBV6-1 to TRBJ1-2, with D perhaps TRBD1 (6 bases). Germline-derived CDR1 and CDR2 are MNHNS and SASEGT. The germline V and J ends were trimmed by 3 bases and 8 bases, with 13 bases remaining between them. CDR3 length equals 13 residues. This chain's CDR3 is CASSEMGASGYTF. The CDR3 DNA follows: TGTGCCAGCAGTGAGATGGGGGCGTCAGGCTACACCTTC.

This clone was detected only a few times. The chain combines TRBV5-1 with TRBJ1-1; D is ambiguous. CDR1 and CDR2 (germline): SGHRS, YFSETQ. V lost 0 bases and J lost 3, with 12 bases in between. The CDR3 is 15 residues long. Here the CDR3 reads CASSLEAGAHTEAFF. The DNA of the CDR3 is TGCGCCAGCAGCTTGGAGGCAGGAGCCCACACTGAAGCTTTCTTT.

The chain couples TRBV2 to TRBJ1-5; no clear D gene. The germline V gene has CDR1 SNHLY and CDR2 FYNNEI. V lost 9 bases, J lost 2 bases, and 8 bases lay in between. The CDR3 runs 12 residues. CDR3 coding DNA: TGTGCCAGTAGGAGGGGCAATCAGCCCCAGCATTTT. It specifies CASRRGNQPQHF.

The gene calls are TRBV18 and TRBJ2-5; D is undetermined. CDR3 length: 13 residues. From germline, CDR1 is KGHSH and CDR2 LQKENI. Between the trimmed V and J ends, which lost 2 bases and 1 base, there was a span of 5 bases. The CDR3 loop is CASSPDFQETQYF. CDR3 bases: TGTGCCAGCTCACCAGATTTCCAAGAGACCCAGTACTTC.

This CDR3 is CASSFEWGQPQHF. The CDR3 DNA sequence: TGTGCCAGCAGTTTTGAGTGGGGCCAGCCCCAGCATTTT. The rearrangement links TRBV28 to TRBJ1-5; tentative D call: TRBD1 (5 bases). The CDR3 is 13 amino acids. Trimming left V 3 bases short and J 7 bases short, with 10 bases between. Looked up from germline, CDR1 is MDHEN and CDR2 is SYDVKM.

This clone was recorded once. The chain uses TRBV10-3 and TRBJ1-6; no clear D gene. The V end lost 0 bases, the J end lost 11 bases, and 8 bases lay between the germline ends. CDR3 length equals 13 residues. The V gene's germline CDR1 is ENHRY and CDR2 SYGVKD. DNA for the CDR3: TGTGCCATCAGTGAGTCGATCGGGACACCCCTCCACTTT. Encoded protein: CAISESIGTPLHF.

This clone has a handful of counts. V usage is TRBV28 and J usage is TRBJ2-2, with TRBD1 as a possible D gene (6 bases). V lost 4 bases and J lost 6, with 15 bases in between. Germline lookup yields CDR1 MDHEN and CDR2 SYDVKM. The CDR3 has 15 residues. CDR3 protein: CASSSGQQGAGELFF. The DNA of the CDR3 is TGTGCCAGCAGTTCCGGACAGCAGGGAGCCGGGGAGCTGTTTTTT.

This clone was detected once. The chain joins TRBV7-2 to TRBJ1-6, with D possibly matching TRBD1 (6 bases). The V end lost 4 bases, the J end lost 6 bases, and 13 bases lay between the germline ends. Germline V gene sequence: CDR1 SGHTA, CDR2 FQGNSA. The CDR3 length is 15 residues. Here the CDR3 DNA reads TGTGCCAGCAGCTCGGCCCGGACAGCTAATTCACCCCTCCACTTT. It is translated as CASSSARTANSPLHF.

The chain joins TRBV20-1 to TRBJ1-1; no clear D. This CDR3 has 11 residues. V was cut by 3 bases and J by 6 bases, with 8 bases left in between. Germline V gene data show CDR1 as DFQATT and CDR2 as SNEGSKA (reference sequence). The CDR3 reads CSARERAEAFF. CDR3 coding DNA: TGCAGTGCTAGGGAGCGGGCTGAAGCTTTCTTT.

The gene calls are TRBV6-1 and TRBJ1-5; a possible D gene is TRBD1 (6 bases). Germline assignment: CDR1 MNHNS and CDR2 SASEGT. V was pared by 3 bases and J by 3 bases, with 9 bases between. This CDR3 region has 14 residues. The CDR3 is CASSETGNNQPQHF. The CDR3 DNA follows: TGTGCCAGCAGTGAGACAGGCAACAATCAGCCCCAGCATTTT.

This clone was observed a few times. The chain carries TRBV2 and TRBJ1-1, with D hard to call. The germline V gene encodes CDR1 SNHLY and CDR2 FYNNEI. CDR3 length: 13 residues. The ends were cut back, 6 bases at V and 2 bases at J, with 10 bases in the middle. The CDR3 reads CASRGQFNTEAFF. CDR3 in DNA: TGTGCCAGCAGAGGGCAGTTTAACACTGAAGCTTTCTTT. Using reference TRBV2 and TRBJ1-1 for the parts outside the CDR3, the full variable domain is EPEVTQTPSHQVTQMGQEVILRCVPISNHLYFYWYRQILGQKVEFLVSFYNNEISEKSEIFDDQFSVERPDGSNFTLKIRSTKLEDSAMYFCASRGQFNTEAFFGQGTRLTVV.

This sequence joins TRBV7-3 and TRBJ2-2; D call uncertain. Looked up from germline, CDR1 is SGHTA and CDR2 is FQGTGA. This CDR3 has 15 amino acids. V was clipped by 1 base and J by 3 bases, with 9 bases between them. Here the CDR3 DNA reads TGTGCCAGCAGCTTAAGCAGAAGCGACACCGGGGAGCTGTTTTTT. Encoded protein: CASSLSRSDTGELFF. Using reference TRBV7-3 and TRBJ2-2 for the parts outside the CDR3, the full variable domain is GAGVSQTPSNKVTEKGKYVELRCDPISGHTALYWYRQSLGQGPEFLIYFQGTGAADDSGLPNDRFFAVRPEGSVSTLKIQRTERGDSAVYLCASSLSRSDTGELFFGEGSRLTVL.

The chain uses TRBV5-8 and TRBJ1-3, with 7 bases that match TRBD1. The germline CDR1 and CDR2 sequences are SGHTS and YDEGEE. This CDR3 has 16 residues. The trim removed 0 bases at V and 2 bases at J, leaving 5 bases unmatched. CDR3 loop: CASSLAGQHPGNTIYF. DNA for the CDR3: TGTGCCAGCAGCTTGGCGGGACAGCACCCTGGAAACACCATATATTTT.

This sequence joins TRBV18 and TRBJ2-3; D might be TRBD1 or TRBD2, each matching 5 bases. Germline V gene lookup returns CDR1 KGHSH and CDR2 LQKENI. This CDR3 spans 15 amino acids. V gave up 1 base and J gave up 0 bases, with 8 bases separating them. CDR3 sequence: CASSPREGSTDTQYF. In DNA, the CDR3 is TGTGCCAGCTCACCACGAGAGGGGAGCACAGATACGCAGTATTTT.

CDR3 nucleotides: TGTGCCAGCAACCGCGGGGCGACAAGTAATGAGCAGTTCTTC. It specifies CASNRGATSNEQFF. The J gene is TRBJ2-1, the V gene TRBV2; a possible D gene is TRBD2 (6 bases). V was pared by 7 bases and J by 7 bases, with 17 bases between. The CDR3 covers 14 residues. CDR1 is SNHLY, CDR2 FYNNEI, per germline.

This chain links TRBV15 with TRBJ2-5; D gene uncertain. V dropped 0 bases and J dropped 4 bases, with 3 bases sitting between them. CDR1 is LNHNV and CDR2 is YYDKDF in the germline V gene (reference sequence). CDR3 length equals 12 residues. This CDR3 reads CATSRDLETQYF. The CDR3 DNA is TGTGCCACCAGCAGAGACCTAGAGACCCAGTACTTC.

The rearrangement links TRBV7-9 to TRBJ2-3; TRBD2 matches at 9 bases. V was pared by 8 bases and J by 0 bases, with 3 bases of the junction left unmatched. CDR3 length: 14 residues. Germline loops: CDR1 SEHNR, CDR2 FQNEAQ (reference sequence). The CDR3 DNA follows: TGTGCCAGCGAAGCGGGAGGCAGCACAGATACGCAGTATTTT. It encodes CASEAGGSTDTQYF.

The rearrangement joins TRBV15 to TRBJ1-4; TRBD1 might be the D (6 bases). V shed 0 bases and J shed 5 bases, with 19 bases lying between them. The CDR3 covers 18 residues. CDR1 and CDR2 from the germline V gene are LNHNV and YYDKDF (reference sequence). CDR3 sequence: CATSRDLAGAVLNEKLFF. The CDR3 DNA is TGTGCCACCAGCAGAGATTTGGCAGGGGCCGTCCTAAATGAAAAACTGTTTTTT.